This TCR beta chain was sequenced for a study of T-cell memory formation after mild COVID-19. About the research overall: There were largely donor-specific TCR clusters. Overall study results and limits: Contracting CD4+ clones were located mainly in CM and EM, and CD8+ clones in EMRA.

This clonotype came up a few times. Antigen: not known. TCR alpha and TCR beta cDNA libraries carrying sample barcodes and UMIs were produced by 5'RACE using constant-segment primers. TCRdb re-derived calls from the 5' RACE reads in MiXCR, one entry per CDR3 protein. The repertoire holds roughly 300,000 distinct CDR3 sequences, with approximately 8.4% as singletons. The germline gives CDR1 SGHTA, CDR2 FQGNSA. The CDR3 extends over 15 amino acids. The germline V and J ends were trimmed by 4 bases and 0 bases, with 10 bases remaining between them. The specimen was PBMCs or a T cell subset sorted from them (not recorded which). The sequence derives from a man between 18 and 29 years old who had mild COVID-19 (a few samples of this study predate the infection). Cell type and time point are not known. This rearrangement joins TRBV7-2 to TRBJ2-1, with D possibly TRBD1 on 5 matching bases. CDR3 in amino acids: CASSSTDISYNEQFF. CDR3 DNA: TGTGCCAGCAGCTCGACAGATATCTCCTACAATGAGCAGTTCTTC.